This T cell receptor (beta chain) emerged from a study of T cell responses to AZD1222 COVID-19 vaccine (dated by TCRdb to 2020 to 2023). Concerning the study at large: A total of about 230 trial participants underwent TCR sequencing, of whom some 210 received two doses of AZD1222 and around 26 received two doses of the MenACWY control vaccine. Trial participants were enrolled into age subgroups of 18-55, 56-69 and 70-plus years, which contained 148, 28 and 57 TCR-sequenced participants, respectively.

The junction shows trimming of 5 bases on V and 2 bases on J, plus 13 bases between the germline ends. The CDR3 runs 15 amino acids, cysteine and phenylalanine included. The only DNA kept is the CDR3, 45 bases in frame from the first base. The germline V gene sets CDR1 to SGHTA and CDR2 to FQGNSA. The CDR3 regions of human TCRbeta chains were subjected to immunosequencing. Under the source paper's analysis protocol: Repertoire TCRs were matched against a reference library of SARS-CoV-2-specific TCRs generated with the MIRA antigen-specificity platform. Breadth was defined as the fraction of unique TCRs that were SARS-CoV-2-associated, and depth was defined as the fraction of total T cells that were SARS-CoV-2-associated. Using the MIRA data, each spike-specific TCR was mapped to the spike region that the TCR reacts to and placed in a CD4 or CD8 class. Log10-transformed breadth and depth values were compared by one-way ANOVA with Sidak's multiple comparisons tests. This immuneACCESS table, as held by TCRdb, lists in-frame sequences with V and J called but not all clones. Of the missing ones, under half trace to an unresolved V gene in checked studies; the others have no known cause. That table is the source of V, J and clone size, and D and trimming were worked out from the DNA. The sample table shows about 110,000 clones, and 87% are seen once. The ten largest make up 4.8% of the sample.

Overall results and qualifications from the work: In the small 56-69-year group, the increase in depth fell short of significance, most likely because of low power. Participants were mostly white British and included more females than males, and it was suggested by the authors that clonal diversity may have been underestimated. After two AZD1222 doses, both the breadth and the depth of spike-specific TCRs were significantly higher than at day 0 and than in MenACWY recipients. Reportedly, almost half of the unique spike-specific TCRs recognized epitopes lying outside the regions that are mutated in the B.1.351 and B.1.1.7 variants. The vaccine-associated CD4 TCRs covered the entire spike protein, and the dominant responses fell in regions 160-218 and 743-854. Because no day 14 peak-response samples were available, the repertoires could be characterized only after the peak T cell response. Conclusions about previously exposed vaccinees are limited because only six or seven AZD1222 recipients were SARS-CoV-2 seropositive at baseline.

The time point label for this specimen denotes: about 28 days (+/-7) after the second vaccine dose. AZD1222 recipients with second doses at about 4 weeks or about 12 weeks were pooled, because spike-specific TCR depth and breadth did not differ between schedules. Vaccinee samples were obtained from the UK trials COV001 and COV002, which included a single-blind randomized controlled phase 2/3 trial of AZD1222 (ChAdOx1 nCoV-19) in healthy adults. Trial participant PBMC samples were collected at day 0 and day 28 after the second dose for TCRbeta chain sequencing. In the case of this clone: This receptor's antigen is unknown. The record has no base qualities; no much larger clone is one base away.

The sequence came from an adult who received the AZD1222 COVID-19 vaccine. Material: peripheral blood, obtained 28 days after the second AZD1222 dose. The chain was built from TRBV7-2 and TRBJ1-5; TRBD1 is possibly the D segment (5 matching bases). The DNA sequence follows: TGTGCCAGCAGCCCATTCCAGGGAGGCAATCAGCCCCAGCATTTT. Its protein product is CASSPFQGGNQPQHF.